The present T cell receptor (beta chain) was sequenced within a study of shared clonotypes between healthy human individuals. Whole-study results and caveats: Despite large depth, rarefaction showed incomplete sorted-subset sequencing. The authors sampled blood alone, and tissue repertoires likely differ.

With 6 bases removed from V and 0 bases from J, the gap between germline ends came to 10 bases. CDR1 is MNHEY and CDR2 is SMNVEV in the germline V gene (reference sequence). This CDR3 contains 14 residues. Naive CD8 cells, CD45RO-negative and positively selected for CCR7, excluded terminally differentiated effector memory CD45RA+ cells. In the case of this clone: The antigen is not known.

TCRdb's table, derived via immunoSEQ multiplex PCR, lists solely in-frame clones and lacks some. This table has around 1.9 million clones, approximately 94% appearing once. The sequenced sample was naive CD8+ T cells from PBMCs. This chain links TRBV27 with TRBJ2-3, with no clear D. This TCR derives from a man between 18 and 35 years old in good health. Some clones in this sample may be carry-over from other donors' samples. This CDR3 is CASRSYSSTDTQYF. CDR3 nucleotide sequence: TGTGCCAGCAGGTCCTATTCTAGCACAGATACGCAGTATTTT.